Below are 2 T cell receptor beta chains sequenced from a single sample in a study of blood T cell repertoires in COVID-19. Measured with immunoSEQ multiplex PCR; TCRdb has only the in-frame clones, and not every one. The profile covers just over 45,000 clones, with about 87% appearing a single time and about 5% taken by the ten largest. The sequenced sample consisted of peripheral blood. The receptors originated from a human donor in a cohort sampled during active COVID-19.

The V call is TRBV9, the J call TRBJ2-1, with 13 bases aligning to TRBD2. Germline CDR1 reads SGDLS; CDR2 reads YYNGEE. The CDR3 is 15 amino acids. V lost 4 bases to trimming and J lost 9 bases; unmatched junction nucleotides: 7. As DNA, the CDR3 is TGTGCCAGCAGCCCCCGGACTAGCGGGAGAGGTGAGCAGTTCTTC. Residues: CASSPRTSGRGEQFF.

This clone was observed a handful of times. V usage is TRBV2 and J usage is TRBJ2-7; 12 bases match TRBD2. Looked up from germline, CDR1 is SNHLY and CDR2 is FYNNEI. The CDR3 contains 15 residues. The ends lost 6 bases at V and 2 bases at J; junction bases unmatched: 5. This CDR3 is CASRLLAGGPYEQYF. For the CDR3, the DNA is TGTGCCAGCAGACTACTAGCGGGAGGCCCCTACGAGCAGTACTTC.